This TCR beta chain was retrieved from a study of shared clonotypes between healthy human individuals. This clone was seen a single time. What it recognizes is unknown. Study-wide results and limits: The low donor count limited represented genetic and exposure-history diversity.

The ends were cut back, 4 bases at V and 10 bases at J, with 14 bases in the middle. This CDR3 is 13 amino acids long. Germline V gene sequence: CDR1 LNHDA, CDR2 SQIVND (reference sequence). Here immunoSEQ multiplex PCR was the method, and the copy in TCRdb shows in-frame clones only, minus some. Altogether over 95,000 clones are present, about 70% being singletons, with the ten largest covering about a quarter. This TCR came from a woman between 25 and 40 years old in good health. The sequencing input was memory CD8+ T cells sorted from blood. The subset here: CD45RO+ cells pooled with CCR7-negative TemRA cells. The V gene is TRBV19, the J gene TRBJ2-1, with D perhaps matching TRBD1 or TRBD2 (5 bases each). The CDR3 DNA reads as TGTGCCAGTAGTACAGGGACCCCCCCCGAGCAGTTCTTC. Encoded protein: CASSTGTPPEQFF.